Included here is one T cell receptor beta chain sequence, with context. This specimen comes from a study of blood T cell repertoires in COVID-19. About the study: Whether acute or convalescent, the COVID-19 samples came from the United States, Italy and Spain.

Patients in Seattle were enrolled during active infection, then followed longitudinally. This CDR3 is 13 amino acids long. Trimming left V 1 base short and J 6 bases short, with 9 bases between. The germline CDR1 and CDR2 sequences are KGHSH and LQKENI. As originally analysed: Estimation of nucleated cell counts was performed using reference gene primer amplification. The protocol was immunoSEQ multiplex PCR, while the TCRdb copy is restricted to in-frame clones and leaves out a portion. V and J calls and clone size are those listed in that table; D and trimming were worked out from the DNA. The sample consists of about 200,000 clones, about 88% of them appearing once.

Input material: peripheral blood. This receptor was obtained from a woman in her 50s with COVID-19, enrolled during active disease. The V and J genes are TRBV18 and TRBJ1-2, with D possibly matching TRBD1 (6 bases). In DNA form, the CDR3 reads TGTGCCAGCTCACCACAGGACAGAGATGGCTACACCTTC. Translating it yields CASSPQDRDGYTF.